The rows below give T cell receptor beta chains drawn from one sample of a study of blood T cell repertoires in COVID-19. Generated by immunoSEQ multiplex PCR, the TCRdb table keeps only in-frame clones and is missing some. The sample includes 75,000 to 85,000 clones, about 90% of them seen just once. The specimen was peripheral blood. Receptors were obtained from a human donor in a cohort sampled during active COVID-19. CDR3s include the opening cysteine and the closing phenylalanine or tryptophan. A D gene is named only where the DNA matches it firmly. A clone size is listed for some rows: how often the clone was seen (once, few, many), or a class if it is expanded.

V gene: TRBV5-1
D gene: TRBD1
J gene: TRBJ2-1
clone size: .
CDR3 DNA: TGCGCCAGCAGCTTTTACACAGGGGGGAACAATGAGCAGTTCTTC
CDR3 protein: CASSFYTGGNNEQFF

V gene: TRBV4-2
D gene: .
J gene: TRBJ2-2
clone size: .
CDR3 DNA: TGTGCCAGCAGCCAAGATCTAATTGTCACCGGGGAGCTGTTTTTT
CDR3 protein: CASSQDLIVTGELFF

V gene: TRBV19
D gene: .
J gene: TRBJ2-3
clone size: .
CDR3 DNA: TGTGCCAGTAGTATCGGCGGGAGCACAGATACGCAGTATTTT
CDR3 protein: CASSIGGSTDTQYF

V gene: TRBV12-3/TRBV12-4
D gene: TRBD1
J gene: TRBJ2-7
clone size: few
CDR3 DNA: TGTGCCAGCAGCTACAGGGGAACCTACGAGCAGTACTTC
CDR3 protein: CASSYRGTYEQYF

V gene: TRBV28
D gene: TRBD2
J gene: TRBJ2-5
clone size: .
CDR3 DNA: TGTGCCAGCAGCGGGACTAGCGGGCCGACCCAAGAGACCCAGTACTTC
CDR3 protein: CASSGTSGPTQETQYF

V gene: TRBV18
D gene: .
J gene: TRBJ1-4
clone size: few
CDR3 DNA: TGTGCCAGCTCGCCGCAAGGGCCGGGGTCTAATGAAAAACTGTTTTTT
CDR3 protein: CASSPQGPGSNEKLFF

V gene: TRBV27
D gene: .
J gene: TRBJ1-1
clone size: .
CDR3 DNA: TGTGCCAGCAGTACCCCAGGGTACACTGAAGCTTTCTTT
CDR3 protein: CASSTPGYTEAFF

V gene: TRBV11-2
D gene: .
J gene: TRBJ1-2
clone size: .
CDR3 DNA: TGTGCCAGCAGCTTAGACGGCGCCGGGGGGGCCGACTATGGCTACACCTTC
CDR3 protein: CASSLDGAGGADYGYTF

V gene: TRBV19
D gene: .
J gene: TRBJ2-5
clone size: .
CDR3 DNA: TGTGCCAGTAGTCCTGACGGAGGACGACAAGAGACCCAGTACTTC
CDR3 protein: CASSPDGGRQETQYF

V gene: TRBV11-3
D gene: .
J gene: TRBJ2-2
clone size: .
CDR3 DNA: TGTGCCAGCAGCTTAGATCAGTACCACACCGGGGAGCTGTTTTTT
CDR3 protein: CASSLDQYHTGELFF

V gene: TRBV7-9
D gene: .
J gene: TRBJ1-6
clone size: .
CDR3 DNA: TGTGCCAGCAGAACGGACAGTGATAATTCACCCCTCCACTTT
CDR3 protein: CASRTDSDNSPLHF

V gene: TRBV7-2
D gene: TRBD1
J gene: TRBJ2-5
clone size: once
CDR3 DNA: TGTGCCAGCAGCTCGCAGGGGGCTGGGGAGACCCAGTACTTC
CDR3 protein: CASSSQGAGETQYF

V gene: TRBV7-6
D gene: .
J gene: TRBJ1-1
clone size: .
CDR3 DNA: TGTGCCAGCAGTCCCCTCGGGGGCGGGGGGAACACTGAAGCTTTCTTT
CDR3 protein: CASSPLGGGGNTEAFF

V gene: TRBV25-1
D gene: .
J gene: TRBJ1-3
clone size: .
CDR3 DNA: TGTGCCAGCAGTGACAGGGCGAACACCATATATTTT
CDR3 protein: CASSDRANTIYF

V gene: TRBV7-6
D gene: TRBD2
J gene: TRBJ2-3
clone size: .
CDR3 DNA: TGTGCCAGCAGCGCCGGACTAGCGGGAGGTGGCACAGATACGCAGTATTTT
CDR3 protein: CASSAGLAGGGTDTQYF

V gene: TRBV20-1
D gene: TRBD1
J gene: TRBJ2-3
clone size: .
CDR3 DNA: TGCAGTGCTAGTTTCCGGGACAGGGGCACAGATACGCAGTATTTT
CDR3 protein: CSASFRDRGTDTQYF

V gene: TRBV29-1
D gene: TRBD1
J gene: TRBJ1-1
clone size: .
CDR3 DNA: TGCAGCGTATTTTTTACAGGGGATACTGAAGCTTTCTTT
CDR3 protein: CSVFFTGDTEAFF

V gene: TRBV28
D gene: TRBD1
J gene: TRBJ1-1
clone size: .
CDR3 DNA: TGTGCCAGCAGTTCGGGACAGGGGGCTAGCACTGAAGCTTTCTTT
CDR3 protein: CASSSGQGASTEAFF

V gene: TRBV2
D gene: .
J gene: TRBJ1-1
clone size: once
CDR3 DNA: TGTGCCAGCAGCAGACTCCGGGACACACGCGAAGTTTTCTTT
CDR3 protein: CASSRLRDTREVFF

V gene: TRBV4-3
D gene: .
J gene: TRBJ2-7
clone size: .
CDR3 DNA: TGCGCCAGCAGCCAACCCCACCACCCTACTCTTGAGCAGTACTTC
CDR3 protein: CASSQPHHPTLEQYF

V gene: TRBV19
D gene: .
J gene: TRBJ1-2
clone size: .
CDR3 DNA: TGTGCCAGTAGTCCCCACCCCCGGACTGCTTCTGGCTACACCTTC
CDR3 protein: CASSPHPRTASGYTF

V gene: TRBV28
D gene: TRBD1
J gene: TRBJ2-7
clone size: .
CDR3 DNA: TGTGCCAGCCTCGGGACAGGCACCTACGAGCAGTACTTC
CDR3 protein: CASLGTGTYEQYF

V gene: TRBV18
D gene: .
J gene: TRBJ1-2
clone size: .
CDR3 DNA: TGTGCCAGCTCACCTTTAAGAGCCTCGGATGGCTACACCTTC
CDR3 protein: CASSPLRASDGYTF

V gene: TRBV18
D gene: .
J gene: TRBJ1-3
clone size: .
CDR3 DNA: TGTGCCAGCTCACCAGGTCAGGGGAGAAACACCATATATTTT
CDR3 protein: CASSPGQGRNTIYF

V gene: TRBV28
D gene: TRBD1
J gene: TRBJ1-2
clone size: once
CDR3 DNA: TGTGCCAGCAGTTTGACAGGGGGCTATGGCTACACCTTC
CDR3 protein: CASSLTGGYGYTF

V gene: TRBV10-3
D gene: .
J gene: TRBJ2-2
clone size: .
CDR3 DNA: TGTGCCATCAGTGAGTCGAGGGTGGCCGGGGAGCTGTTTTTT
CDR3 protein: CAISESRVAGELFF

V gene: TRBV12-3/TRBV12-4
D gene: .
J gene: TRBJ1-6
clone size: .
CDR3 DNA: TGTGCCAGCAGTCGCGGCAATTCACCCCTCCACTTT
CDR3 protein: CASSRGNSPLHF

V gene: TRBV6-5
D gene: .
J gene: TRBJ1-5
clone size: .
CDR3 DNA: TGTGCCAGCAGTTATGGGGGCGTCGGGCAGCCCCAGCATTTT
CDR3 protein: CASSYGGVGQPQHF

V gene: TRBV12-5
D gene: TRBD1
J gene: TRBJ2-2
clone size: .
CDR3 DNA: TGTGCTAGTGGTTTGGGCGATGACAGGGCTGGGGAGCTGTTTTTT
CDR3 protein: CASGLGDDRAGELFF

V gene: TRBV12-3/TRBV12-4
D gene: .
J gene: TRBJ1-2
clone size: .
CDR3 DNA: TGTGCCAGCAGTTTTGAAGGGGACTATGGCTACACCTTC
CDR3 protein: CASSFEGDYGYTF

V gene: TRBV18
D gene: .
J gene: TRBJ2-7
clone size: .
CDR3 DNA: TGTGCCAGCTCACAAGGACTAACCTCCTACGAGCAGTACTTC
CDR3 protein: CASSQGLTSYEQYF

V gene: TRBV10-3
D gene: TRBD1
J gene: TRBJ2-7
clone size: .
CDR3 DNA: TGTGCCATCAGCCCTGGGGACAGGGGCTACGAGCAGTACTTC
CDR3 protein: CAISPGDRGYEQYF

V gene: TRBV24-1
D gene: .
J gene: TRBJ2-1
clone size: .
CDR3 DNA: TGTGCCACCAGTGATTTGCCTCTGTACAATGAGCAGTTCTTC
CDR3 protein: CATSDLPLYNEQFF

V gene: TRBV5-4
D gene: .
J gene: TRBJ1-4
clone size: few
CDR3 DNA: TGTGCCAGCAGCTTAAGAGGGTCAACTAATGAAAAACTGTTTTTT
CDR3 protein: CASSLRGSTNEKLFF